This record concerns one T cell receptor (beta chain) sequence. Its antigen is undetermined. This sample was included in a study of T cell responses to AZD1222 COVID-19 vaccine. The wider study: Timing groups of about 4 and about 12 weeks for second doses were pooled. Study-wide points: Just six people given AZD1222 tested seropositive at baseline.

V lost 4 bases to trimming and J lost 5 bases; unmatched junction nucleotides: 9. The CDR3 has 15 residues. Per the germline V gene, CDR1 is SGHRS and CDR2 is YFSETQ. Sequencing was performed with immunoSEQ multiplex PCR; in TCRdb, only in-frame clones are kept and a portion is missing. The profile covers 70,000 or so clones, with around 86% appearing a single time and 20% to 30% taken by the ten largest. The sequenced sample was peripheral blood, obtained on day 0 of AZD1222 vaccination. V and J are TRBV5-1 and TRBJ2-7; 10 nucleotides match TRBD1. The clonotype originates from an adult in good health. CDR3 in amino acids: CASSNRDRGPNEQYF. DNA for the CDR3: TGCGCCAGCAGCAACCGGGACAGGGGACCCAACGAGCAGTACTTC.